These T cell receptor beta chains were read from a single sample in a study of T cells after yellow fever vaccination. TCRdb reprocessed the 5' RACE reads via MiXCR and lists one record per CDR3 protein. The repertoire includes a few hundred thousand distinct CDR3 sequences, about 15% of them detected once, and 17% sits in the top ten. Here the sequenced sample was PBMCs, taken 5 days after the first yellow fever vaccination. Receptors were obtained from a man younger than 35 who received the YFV17D yellow fever vaccine. CDR3s include the opening cysteine and the closing phenylalanine or tryptophan. Each record gives: V gene, D gene, J gene, CDR3 protein. D genes are given only for firm matches.

TRBV4-3	TRBD1	TRBJ1-2	CASSQEWTGTNYGYTF
TRBV20-1	TRBD2	TRBJ2-1	CSAGPGLAENEQFF
TRBV9	NA	TRBJ2-7	CASSVASSSGYEQYF
TRBV7-2	NA	TRBJ2-5	CASSQGPIRSETQYF
TRBV6-1	NA	TRBJ2-3	CASSPSWAGTDTQYF
TRBV18	TRBD1	TRBJ1-1	CASSGTGTVNTEAFF
TRBV4-1	NA	TRBJ2-1	CASSQYLPRTSSYNEQFF
TRBV6-6	NA	TRBJ2-1	CASTGANNEQFF
TRBV7-3	NA	TRBJ2-1	CASSFRRSSYNEQFF
TRBV27	NA	TRBJ1-1	CASSLRSGSEAFF
TRBV29-1	NA	TRBJ2-3	CSVSWRGTDTQYF
TRBV6-5	NA	TRBJ2-7	CASSYSETGPYEQYF
TRBV4-1	NA	TRBJ2-7	CASSQVLGIYEQYF
TRBV4-1	NA	TRBJ1-1	CASSRESHTEAFF
TRBV3-1	NA	TRBJ2-3	CASSQGLADTQYF
TRBV5-4	NA	TRBJ2-7	CASSFGLYEQYF
TRBV5-1	NA	TRBJ2-5	CASSQWSGERPETQYF
TRBV20-1	NA	TRBJ2-7	CSAEGEDSRRDEQYF
TRBV7-9	NA	TRBJ2-5	CASSTTGYQETQYF
TRBV29-1	NA	TRBJ2-1	CSAGGVQGAWNEQFF
TRBV3-1	NA	TRBJ1-1	CASSQNPPQNTEAFF
TRBV12-3/TRBV12-4	TRBD1	TRBJ2-4	CAGSSGQAVGIQYF
TRBV19	NA	TRBJ1-5	CASQRGARQPQHF
TRBV4-2	NA	TRBJ2-5	CASSHLGLQETQYF
TRBV9	NA	TRBJ2-1	CASSAYSYNEQFF
TRBV6-5	TRBD1	TRBJ2-2	CASSYSDRGLSGELFF
TRBV19	TRBD2	TRBJ2-7	CASSAITSGESVEQYF
TRBV12-3/TRBV12-4	TRBD1	TRBJ1-6	CASSPGGSGLPWHSPLHF
TRBV3-1	TRBD1	TRBJ2-2	CASSQDGQGFTGELFF
TRBV7-9	NA	TRBJ1-6	CASSFLDSPLHF
TRBV12-3/TRBV12-4	NA	TRBJ2-3	CASSPTSTQYF
TRBV7-9	NA	TRBJ1-6	CATDRDFGSPLHF
TRBV11-1	TRBD1	TRBJ1-1	CASSLQGGANTEAFF
TRBV12-3/TRBV12-4	NA	TRBJ1-2	CASSHSYLGYTF
TRBV6-2/TRBV6-3	TRBD1	TRBJ1-5	CASSPYRDSFNQPQHF
TRBV7-3	TRBD2	TRBJ2-1	CASSPAGGFNEQFF
TRBV4-2	TRBD1	TRBJ2-1	CASSQEGQGGWGEQFF
TRBV27	TRBD1	TRBJ2-3	CASSLGTGAPRTQYF
TRBV5-1	NA	TRBJ2-1	CASSLGGAAPEQFF
TRBV11-1	TRBD2	TRBJ2-5	CASSFPLRQTSGGTLGETQYF
TRBV7-9	NA	TRBJ1-6	CASRNLSVSPLHF
TRBV11-2	NA	TRBJ1-2	CASSSFRAGGSTYGYTF
TRBV6-2/TRBV6-3	TRBD1	TRBJ1-5	CASSYHERTGQPQHF
TRBV6-2/TRBV6-3	TRBD2	TRBJ2-1	CASRGLVDTGNEQFF
TRBV7-3	NA	TRBJ2-1	CASSLNSGLAQNEQFF
TRBV11-1	NA	TRBJ2-6	CASSLGRQDSSGANVLTF
TRBV5-4	NA	TRBJ2-1	CASRGSFYNEQFF
TRBV7-2	TRBD1	TRBJ1-2	CASAFQGGDGYTF
TRBV29-1	NA	TRBJ2-3	CSVEDLRSANGDTQYF
TRBV7-2	NA	TRBJ2-3	CASSLAPPARADTQYF
TRBV7-2	NA	TRBJ2-4	CASSLGTDSFLDF
TRBV4-1	TRBD1	TRBJ2-5	CASSPSGQAETQYF
TRBV12-3/TRBV12-4	NA	TRBJ1-1	CASSSPAWNTEAFF
TRBV24-1	NA	TRBJ2-3	CATMEQSTDTQYF
TRBV6-5	NA	TRBJ2-3	CASSYSSRQDTQYF
TRBV12-3/TRBV12-4	NA	TRBJ2-3	CASTFQVGDTQYF
TRBV10-3	NA	TRBJ2-7	CAISDTRLPHEQYF
TRBV7-9	NA	TRBJ2-5	CASSPTPQETQYF
TRBV6-1	TRBD1	TRBJ2-1	CASSRRQGTYNEQFF
TRBV7-2	NA	TRBJ1-2	CASSQSPGNAGYTF